The present T cell receptor (beta chain) was sequenced within a study of T cells after yellow fever vaccination. The TCR cDNA carried a universal primer site and UMIs from 5'RACE template switching. One entry per CDR3 protein, called by TCRdb with MiXCR from the 5' RACE reads. The table shows some 320,000 distinct CDR3 sequences, with roughly 8.7% occurring only once. This clonotype was picked up a small number of times. Its antigen is as yet unknown. Study results and caveats: Contaminating bulk clonotypes could be abundant in FACS-sorted repertoires. Clones that expanded after primary vaccination mostly reappeared after the booster (96% CD4, 70% to 90% CD8).

The receptor was isolated from a young man who received the YFV17D yellow fever vaccine. The material was CD4+ T cells sorted from PBMCs, obtained 5 days after the yellow fever booster vaccination.

CDR3 bases: TGTGCCAGCAGCGTAGATTGGCGGGGGGCGTGGAATGAGCAGTTCTTC. As protein: CASSVDWRGAWNEQFF. The chain combines TRBV9 with TRBJ2-1, with TRBD2 matching over 8 bases. J lost 7 bases, V lost 0 bases, and 9 bases had no gene match. This CDR3 is built from 16 residues. Germline V gene data show CDR1 as SGDLS and CDR2 as YYNGEE.